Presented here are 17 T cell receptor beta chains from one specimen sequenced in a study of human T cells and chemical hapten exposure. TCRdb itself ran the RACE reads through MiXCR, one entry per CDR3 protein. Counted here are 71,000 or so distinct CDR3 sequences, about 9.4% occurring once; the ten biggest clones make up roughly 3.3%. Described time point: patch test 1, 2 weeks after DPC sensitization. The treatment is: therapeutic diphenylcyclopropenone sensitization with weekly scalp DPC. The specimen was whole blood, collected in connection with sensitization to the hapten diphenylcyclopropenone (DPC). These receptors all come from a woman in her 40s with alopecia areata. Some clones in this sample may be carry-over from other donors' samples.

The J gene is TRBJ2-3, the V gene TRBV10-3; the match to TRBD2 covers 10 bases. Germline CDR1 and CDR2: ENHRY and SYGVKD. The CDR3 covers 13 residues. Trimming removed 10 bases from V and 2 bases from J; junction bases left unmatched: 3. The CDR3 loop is CATLAGDTDTQYF. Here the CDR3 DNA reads TGTGCCACCCTAGCGGGGGACACAGATACGCAGTATTTT.

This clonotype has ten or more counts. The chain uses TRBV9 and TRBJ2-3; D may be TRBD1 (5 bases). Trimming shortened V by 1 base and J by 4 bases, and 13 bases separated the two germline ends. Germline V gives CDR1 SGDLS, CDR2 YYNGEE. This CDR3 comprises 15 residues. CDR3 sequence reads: CASSVPAGMADTQYF. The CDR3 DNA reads TGTGCCAGCAGCGTACCCGCAGGGATGGCAGATACGCAGTATTTT. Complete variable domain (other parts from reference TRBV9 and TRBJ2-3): DSGVTQTPKHLITATGQRVTLRCSPRSGDLSVYWYQQSLDQGLQFLIQYYNGEERAKGNILERFSAQQFPDLHSELNLSSLELGDSALYFCASSVPAGMADTQYFGPGTRLTVL.

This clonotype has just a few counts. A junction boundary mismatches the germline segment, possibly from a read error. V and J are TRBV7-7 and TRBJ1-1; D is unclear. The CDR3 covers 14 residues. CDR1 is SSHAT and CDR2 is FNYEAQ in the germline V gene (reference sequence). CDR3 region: CASSIHNSLTLKLF. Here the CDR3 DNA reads TGTGCCAGCAGCATCCACAACTCCCTCACACTGAAGCTTTTT.

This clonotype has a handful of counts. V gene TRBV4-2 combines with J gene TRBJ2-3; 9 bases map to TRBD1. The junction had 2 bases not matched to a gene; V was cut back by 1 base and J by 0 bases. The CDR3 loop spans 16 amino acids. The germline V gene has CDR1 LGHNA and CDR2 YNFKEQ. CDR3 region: CASSQGTGDSTDTQYF. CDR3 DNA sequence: TGTGCCAGCAGCCAAGGGACAGGGGACAGCACAGATACGCAGTATTTT.

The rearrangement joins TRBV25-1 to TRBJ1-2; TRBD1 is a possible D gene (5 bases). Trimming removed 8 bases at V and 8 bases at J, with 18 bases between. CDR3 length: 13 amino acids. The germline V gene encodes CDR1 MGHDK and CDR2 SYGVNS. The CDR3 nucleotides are TGTGCCAGCCTTGGACTTTCGCCAGGGGGCTACACCTTC. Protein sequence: CASLGLSPGGYTF.

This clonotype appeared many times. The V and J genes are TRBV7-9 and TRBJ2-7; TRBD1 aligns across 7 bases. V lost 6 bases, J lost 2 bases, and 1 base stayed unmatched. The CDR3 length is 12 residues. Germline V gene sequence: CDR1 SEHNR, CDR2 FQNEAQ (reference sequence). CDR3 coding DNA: TGTGCCAGCAGACAGGGGACCTACGAGCAGTACTTC. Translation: CASRQGTYEQYF.

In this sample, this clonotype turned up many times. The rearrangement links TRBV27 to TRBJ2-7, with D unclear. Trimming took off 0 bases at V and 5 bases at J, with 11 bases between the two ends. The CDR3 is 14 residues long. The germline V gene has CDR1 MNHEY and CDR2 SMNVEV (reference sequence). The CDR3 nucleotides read TGTGCCAGCAGTTTATCGGGGTTTCGGAACGAGCAGTACTTC. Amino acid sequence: CASSLSGFRNEQYF.

In nucleotides, the CDR3 is TGTGCCAGCAGCCTACAAGGCTTCTACAATGAGCAGTTCTTC. It codes for CASSLQGFYNEQFF. The rearrangement links TRBV6-2 or TRBV6-3 to TRBJ2-1, with D unresolved. This CDR3 is 14 amino acids long. V was trimmed by 6 bases and J by 3 bases, leaving 12 bases between them. Germline values: CDR1 MNHEY, CDR2 SVGEGT.

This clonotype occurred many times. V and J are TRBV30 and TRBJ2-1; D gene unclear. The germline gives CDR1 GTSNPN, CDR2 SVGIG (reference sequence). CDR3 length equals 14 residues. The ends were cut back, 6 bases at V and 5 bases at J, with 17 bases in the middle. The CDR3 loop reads CACWLGFGNNEQFF. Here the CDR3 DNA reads TGTGCCTGCTGGTTAGGGTTTGGGAACAATGAGCAGTTCTTC.

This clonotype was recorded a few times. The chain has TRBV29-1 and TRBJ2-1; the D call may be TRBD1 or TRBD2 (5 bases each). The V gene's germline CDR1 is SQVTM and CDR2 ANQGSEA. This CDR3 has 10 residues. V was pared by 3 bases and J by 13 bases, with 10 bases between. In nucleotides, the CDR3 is TGCAGCGTTGACGGGACGTCTCAGTTCTTC. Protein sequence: CSVDGTSQFF.

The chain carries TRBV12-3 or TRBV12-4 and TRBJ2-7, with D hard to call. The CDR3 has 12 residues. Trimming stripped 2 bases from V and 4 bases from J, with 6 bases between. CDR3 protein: CASSLMGYEQYF. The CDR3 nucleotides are TGTGCCAGCAGTTTAATGGGGTACGAGCAGTACTTC.

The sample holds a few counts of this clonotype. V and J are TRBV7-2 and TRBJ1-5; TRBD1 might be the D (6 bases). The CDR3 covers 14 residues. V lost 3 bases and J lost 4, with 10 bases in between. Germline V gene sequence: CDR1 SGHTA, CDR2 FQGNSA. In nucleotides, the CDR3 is TGTGCCAGCAGCTTGGACAGAACTAATCAGCCCCAGCATTTT. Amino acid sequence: CASSLDRTNQPQHF. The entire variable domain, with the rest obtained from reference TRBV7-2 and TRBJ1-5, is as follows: GAGVSQSPSNKVTEKGKDVELRCDPISGHTALYWYRQSLGQGLEFLIYFQGNSAPDKSGLPSDRFSAERTGGSVSTLTIQRTQQEDSAVYLCASSLDRTNQPQHFGDGTRLSIL.

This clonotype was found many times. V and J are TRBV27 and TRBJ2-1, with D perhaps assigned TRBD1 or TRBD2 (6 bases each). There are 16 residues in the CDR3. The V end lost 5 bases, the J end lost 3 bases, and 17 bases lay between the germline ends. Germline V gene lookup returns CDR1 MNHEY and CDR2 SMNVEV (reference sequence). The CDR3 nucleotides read TGTGCCAGCAGTCCCCTCCGAGGGGGGCACTACAATGAGCAGTTCTTC. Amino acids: CASSPLRGGHYNEQFF.

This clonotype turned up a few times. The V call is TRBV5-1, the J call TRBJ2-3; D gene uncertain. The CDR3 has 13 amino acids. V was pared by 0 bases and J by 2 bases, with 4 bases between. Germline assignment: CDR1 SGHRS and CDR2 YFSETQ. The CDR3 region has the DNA TGCGCCAGCAGCTTGGAGGCCACAGATACGCAGTATTTT. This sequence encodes CASSLEATDTQYF. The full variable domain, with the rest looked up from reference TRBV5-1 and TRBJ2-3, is KAGVTQTPRYLIKTRGQQVTLSCSPISGHRSVSWYQQTPGQGLQFLFEYFSETQRNKGNFPGRFSGRQFSNSRSEMNVSTLELGDSALYLCASSLEATDTQYFGPGTRLTVL.

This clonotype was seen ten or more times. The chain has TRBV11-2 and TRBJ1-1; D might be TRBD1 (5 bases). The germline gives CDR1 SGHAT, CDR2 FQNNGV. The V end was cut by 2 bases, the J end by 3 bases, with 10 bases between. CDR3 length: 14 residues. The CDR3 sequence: CASSLRMGDTEAFF. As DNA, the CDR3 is TGTGCCAGCAGCTTAAGGATGGGGGACACTGAAGCTTTCTTT. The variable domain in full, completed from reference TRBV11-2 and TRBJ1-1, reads EAGVAQSPRYKIIEKRQSVAFWCNPISGHATLYWYQQILGQGPKLLIQFQNNGVVDDSQLPKDRFSAERLKGVDSTLKIQPAKLEDSAVYLCASSLRMGDTEAFFGQGTRLTVV.

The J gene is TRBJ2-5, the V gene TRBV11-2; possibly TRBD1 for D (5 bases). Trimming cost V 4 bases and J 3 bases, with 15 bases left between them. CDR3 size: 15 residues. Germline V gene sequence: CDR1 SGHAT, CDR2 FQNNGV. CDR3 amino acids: CASSSDGRAEETQYF. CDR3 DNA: TGTGCCAGCAGCTCCGACGGCAGGGCTGAAGAGACCCAGTACTTC.

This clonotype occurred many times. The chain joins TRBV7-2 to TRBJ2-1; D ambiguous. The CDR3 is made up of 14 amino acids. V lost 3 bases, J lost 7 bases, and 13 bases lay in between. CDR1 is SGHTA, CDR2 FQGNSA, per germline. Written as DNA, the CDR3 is TGTGCCAGCAGCTTTCAATCGACTGGTAATGAGCAGTTCTTC. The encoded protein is CASSFQSTGNEQFF.